This T cell receptor (beta chain) came from a study of CD8+ T cells in alopecia areata. On the study more broadly: Each of the treated patients was given oral tofacitinib, 5 to 10 mg twice daily, for moderate-to-severe alopecia areata. Percentage of affected scalp area was the basis on which treated patients' severity was scored. Study-wide findings and caveats: Numerous expanded lesional clones remained in scalp and blood during tofacitinib.

Remarks on this clone: Its matching antigen is unknown.

Germline CDR1 SQVTM, CDR2 ANQGSEA. This CDR3 region has 14 residues. V was pared by 3 bases and J by 8 bases, with 9 bases of the junction left unmatched. Noted treatment: oral pan-JAK inhibitor, 5-10 mg twice daily. Sequencing relied on a cDNA template that was reverse transcribed from extracted RNA. Assay: immunoSEQ multiplex PCR; the TCRdb copy retains only in-frame clones and omits some. The sample holds some 150,000 clones, roughly four fifths seen once. The rearrangement links TRBV29-1 to TRBJ1-2; 10 bases map to TRBD1. The sequence was obtained from a human donor with alopecia areata. This material consisted of CD8+ T cells sorted from blood, taken at week 4, from a patient treated with tofacitinib. The CDR3 is CSVESVTGGSGYTF. The CDR3 coding sequence is TGCAGCGTTGAGTCTGTGACAGGGGGCAGCGGCTACACCTTC.